The entry that follows covers one T cell receptor beta chain sequence. The CDR3 is 16 residues long. Per germline, CDR1 MNHEY and CDR2 SVGAGI. V trimming: 6 bases; J trimming: 3 bases; junction bases outside the gene matches: 12. The sample comes from a study of blood T cells in healthy people across ages. Combining a sample-barcoded 5' primer with a J-beta primer mix, a second PCR ran for about 6 to 12 cycles. One entry per CDR3 protein, called by TCRdb with MiXCR from the 5' RACE reads. The sample lists about 1.1 million distinct CDR3 sequences; 30% to 40% were seen once. The sequenced material came from blood. The chain carries TRBV6-5 and TRBJ1-2; 8 bases fit TRBD1. This sequence was found in a man younger than 30 in good health. CDR3 in DNA: TGTGCCAGCAGCCCCCAGTCAGGGGGCTTTGACTATGGCTACACCTTC. Translation: CASSPQSGGFDYGYTF.